The entry below describes one T cell receptor beta chain. The data were obtained in a study of blood T cell repertoires in COVID-19. For the study at large: T cells, B-cell-depleted T cells, or PBMCs provided the cDNA or gDNA that served as material.

Profiling relied on immunoSEQ multiplex PCR, and the TCRdb table lists in-frame clones only, not all of them. The profile covers roughly 250,000 clones, with 80% to 95% appearing a single time and roughly 0.8% taken by the ten largest. Trimming at V came to 4 bases and at J to 2 bases, leaving 11 bases not matched to a gene. This CDR3 is 16 amino acids long. Germline V gives CDR1 SGHRS, CDR2 YFSETQ. The Seattle site enrolled patients during active infection and followed them longitudinally. The V call is TRBV5-1, the J call TRBJ2-7; 8 bases are a match to TRBD2. This sequence was found in a man in his thirties or forties with COVID-19, enrolled during active disease. The sample consisted of peripheral blood. The CDR3 DNA reads as TGCGCCAGCAGCCCCGGGGGTAGCGGGGTGCCCTACGAGCAGTACTTC. It encodes CASSPGGSGVPYEQYF. The variable domain in full, with the rest retrieved from reference TRBV5-1 and TRBJ2-7, is KAGVTQTPRYLIKTRGQQVTLSCSPISGHRSVSWYQQTPGQGLQFLFEYFSETQRNKGNFPGRFSGRQFSNSRSEMNVSTLELGDSALYLCASSPGGSGVPYEQYFGPGTRLTVT.